The source of this T cell receptor (beta chain) is a study of blood T cell repertoires in COVID-19. Study-level information: PBMCs, B-cell-depleted T cells, or T cells provided the cDNA or gDNA that made up the material.

This table comes from immunoSEQ multiplex PCR, and its TCRdb copy is limited to in-frame clones, with some not included. This sample has approximately 180,000 clones, with 75% to 80% found just once. Germline-derived CDR1 and CDR2 are SGHDT and YYEEEE. V lost 4 bases and J lost 2; bases outside the gene matches: 7. The CDR3 runs 16 residues. This clone has a single count. The source is a woman in her 70s with acute or convalescent COVID-19. This chain connects TRBV5-6 to TRBJ2-2; TRBD1 agrees at 8 bases. Sample: peripheral blood. CDR3 sequence reads: CASSGPGQANTGELFF. CDR3 sequence (DNA): TGTGCCAGCAGCGGCCCGGGACAGGCAAACACCGGGGAGCTGTTTTTT.